Listed here is a single T cell receptor beta chain. This entry is derived from a study of cytomegalovirus exposure and HLA in healthy donors. PCR primers comprised 60 Vbeta and 13 Jbeta primers. Produced via immunoSEQ multiplex PCR; TCRdb's table is partial and in-frame only. This sample carries some 150,000 clones, 55% to 75% of them seen once, and the ten largest clones take around 4.2%. The receptor comes from a man between 50 and 59 years old in good health and CMV-seropositive. The sample comprised PBMCs.

The CDR3 DNA reads TGTGCCAGTTTCCCCCGGGACAGGGGGAGAGACTATGGCTACACCTTC. This gives the protein CASFPRDRGRDYGYTF. This sequence joins TRBV19 and TRBJ1-2; 11 nucleotides align to TRBD1. V dropped 8 bases and J dropped 3; count of bases not matched to a gene: 11. The CDR3 covers 16 residues. Germline V gene lookup returns CDR1 LNHDA and CDR2 SQIVND (reference sequence).